The 25 T cell receptor beta chains in this list originate from one sample, sequenced in a study of blood T cell repertoires in COVID-19 (dated by TCRdb to about 2020). The library was prepared using the immunoSEQ multiplex PCR assay. The clones in this table, taken by TCRdb from immuneACCESS, are in-frame only. Not every clone is retained; where verified, under half of the shortfall comes from an unresolved V gene, and the cause of the rest is unknown. The sample table holds roughly 200,000 clones, of which roughly nine tenths were seen once. Together, the top ten hold around 2.3% of the sample. The specimen sequenced was PBMCs or T cells enriched from blood (not recorded which). The receptor set was obtained from a woman aged 40 to 50 with acute COVID-19.

J is TRBJ1-6 and V is TRBV6-2 or TRBV6-3, with no clear D. Trimming cost V 5 bases and J 17 bases, with 16 bases left between them. Germline CDR1 reads MNHEY; CDR2 reads SVGEGT. The CDR3 is 12 amino acids. CDR3: CASSAVNSGFHF. The CDR3 DNA sequence: TGTGCCAGCAGTGCGGTTAATTCTGGATTCCACTTT.

V is TRBV4-1 and J is TRBJ1-3, with D tentatively TRBD1 (6 bases). From germline, CDR1 is MGHRA and CDR2 YSYEKL. V was clipped by 4 bases and J by 4 bases, with 17 bases between them. This CDR3 region has 16 residues. The chain's CDR3 is CASSPLTRGSGNTIYF. For the CDR3, the DNA is TGCGCCAGCAGCCCGCTCACTAGGGGGTCCGGAAACACCATATATTTT.

The J gene is TRBJ2-7, the V gene TRBV6-2 or TRBV6-3; 12 bases are a match to TRBD1. In germline, CDR1 is MNHEY, CDR2 SVGEGT. This CDR3 has 18 amino acids. The junction had 16 bases not matched to a gene; V was cut back by 5 bases and J by 5 bases. The CDR3 DNA sequence: TGTGCCAGCAGTCCCCACTCCCCCGGGACAGGGGGCTACCACGAGCAGTACTTC. This encodes CASSPHSPGTGGYHEQYF.

The chain is built from TRBV9 and TRBJ2-3, with 10 positions matching TRBD2. There are 15 residues in the CDR3. V trimming: 3 bases; J trimming: 4 bases; junction bases outside the gene matches: 5. The germline gives CDR1 SGDLS, CDR2 YYNGEE. The CDR3 reads CASSASGGAPDTQYF. The CDR3 region has the DNA TGTGCCAGCAGCGCGAGCGGGGGGGCCCCAGATACGCAGTATTTT.

This rearrangement joins TRBV12-3 or TRBV12-4 to TRBJ1-3; TRBD1 matches 7 bases. The CDR3 covers 13 residues. V dropped 6 bases and J dropped 7; count of bases not matched to a gene: 6. CDR3 loop: CASRETGRNTIYF. CDR3 bases: TGTGCCAGCAGGGAGACAGGGCGGAACACCATATATTTT.

V is TRBV5-1 and J is TRBJ2-6, with TRBD2 matching 10 bases. J lost 4 bases, V lost 4 bases, and 5 bases had no gene match. Germline loops: CDR1 SGHRS, CDR2 YFSETQ. The CDR3 sequence is 16 residues long. The CDR3 is CASSVSGGDGANVLTF. The CDR3 DNA sequence: TGCGCCAGCAGCGTAAGCGGGGGGGACGGGGCCAACGTCCTGACTTTC. Together with reference TRBV5-1 and TRBJ2-6, the CDR3 gives the full variable domain: KAGVTQTPRYLIKTRGQQVTLSCSPISGHRSVSWYQQTPGQGLQFLFEYFSETQRNKGNFPGRFSGRQFSNSRSEMNVSTLELGDSALYLCASSVSGGDGANVLTFGAGSRLTVL.

The chain has TRBV15 and TRBJ2-3; D is unresolved. CDR1 is LNHNV and CDR2 is YYDKDF in the germline V gene (reference sequence). V was pared by 5 bases and J by 1 base, with 10 bases between. The CDR3 length is 14 residues. The CDR3 nucleotides read TGTGCCACCAGCCCGTCCCGGGGCACAGATACGCAGTATTTT. Amino acids: CATSPSRGTDTQYF.

This clone was picked up one time. This chain uses TRBV7-9 with TRBJ2-7; 8 nucleotides match TRBD2. V shed 5 bases and J 3 bases; nucleotides not matched to a gene: 9. Germline values: CDR1 SEHNR, CDR2 FQNEAQ (reference sequence). The CDR3 consists of 15 residues. This CDR3 reads CASSPPGGGYYEQYF. The CDR3 DNA sequence: TGTGCCAGCAGCCCGCCCGGGGGGGGATACTACGAGCAGTACTTC.

The chain has TRBV6-5 and TRBJ2-7; D may be TRBD1 (6 bases). V was clipped by 10 bases and J by 7 bases, with 20 bases between them. CDR1 and CDR2 (germline): MNHEY, SVGAGI. The CDR3 is 13 amino acids. The CDR3 DNA reads TGTGCCACCTGGGACACTCCAGGTGGGGAGCAGTACTTC. Its protein product is CATWDTPGGEQYF.

This rearrangement joins TRBV4-2 to TRBJ2-7; 8 bases are shared with TRBD1. The CDR3 totals 15 residues. From germline, CDR1 is LGHNA and CDR2 YNFKEQ. V shed 1 base and J 4 bases; nucleotides not matched to a gene: 6. The CDR3 DNA follows: TGTGCCAGCAGCCAAGGACAGGGGTATGGGTACGAGCAGTACTTC. Amino acids: CASSQGQGYGYEQYF.

The rearrangement uses TRBV6-6 and TRBJ2-1, with 8 bases fitting TRBD2. V shed 0 bases and J 4 bases; nucleotides not matched to a gene: 5. Germline CDR1 and CDR2: MNHNY and SVGAGI (reference sequence). This CDR3 spans 16 amino acids. CDR3 region: CASSYSWRGDYNEQFF. DNA of the CDR3: TGTGCCAGCAGTTACTCGTGGCGGGGGGATTACAATGAGCAGTTCTTC.

V and J are TRBV7-3 and TRBJ2-1; a weak D match, TRBD2 (5 bases). The CDR3 spans 14 residues. The ends were cut back, 4 bases at V and 3 bases at J, with 10 bases in the middle. Germline loops: CDR1 SGHTA, CDR2 FQGTGA. As DNA, the CDR3 is TGTGCCAGCAGCTCTACCGGGAACTACAATGAGCAGTTCTTC. The encoded protein is CASSSTGNYNEQFF.

This chain joins TRBV4-2 and TRBJ2-1; 11 bases map to TRBD1. The CDR3 spans 16 residues. With V trimmed by 2 bases and J by 4 bases, 4 bases remained unmatched. The germline V gene encodes CDR1 LGHNA and CDR2 YNFKEQ. CDR3 sequence reads: CASSQPDRGLYNEQFF. In nucleotides, the CDR3 is TGTGCCAGCAGCCAACCGGACAGGGGGCTTTACAATGAGCAGTTCTTC.

The chain couples TRBV15 to TRBJ1-5; unclear D gene. CDR1 is LNHNV and CDR2 is YYDKDF in the germline V gene (reference sequence). The V end lost 0 bases, the J end lost 2 bases, and 14 bases lay between the germline ends. CDR3 length: 17 residues. CDR3 loop: CATSRDSRASGNQPQHF. In DNA, the CDR3 is TGTGCCACCAGCAGAGATTCGAGGGCTTCAGGCAATCAGCCCCAGCATTTT.

Only a few counts were recorded for this clone. The chain couples TRBV21-1 to TRBJ1-3. TRBV21-1 is recorded as a pseudogene. The CDR3 extends over 17 amino acids. CDR3 DNA: TGTGCCAGCAGCAAAGAGGGGGGGAGGAACTCTGGAAACACCATATATTTT. Translation: CASSKEGGRNSGNTIYF.

This sequence joins TRBV9 and TRBJ2-5; 7 positions match TRBD2. J was trimmed by 5 bases and V by 1 base; bases with no gene match: 8. Per germline, CDR1 SGDLS and CDR2 YYNGEE. There are 15 residues in the CDR3. In DNA, the CDR3 is TGTGCCAGCAGCGTATCAGGGAGGGCCGTGGAGACCCAGTACTTC. Translating gives CASSVSGRAVETQYF.

This chain uses TRBV3-1 (or the pseudogene TRBV3-2) with TRBJ2-2; D call uncertain. With 4 bases removed from V and 5 bases from J, the gap between germline ends came to 11 bases. CDR1 is LGHDT, CDR2 YNNKEL, per germline (reference sequence). CDR3 length equals 14 residues. CDR3 amino acids: CASSPKRVTGELFF. The CDR3 nucleotides read TGTGCCAGCAGCCCAAAGCGAGTAACCGGGGAGCTGTTTTTT.

This clone has only a few counts. The chain is built from TRBV29-1 and TRBJ2-7; 8 bases are shared with TRBD2. This CDR3 spans 14 amino acids. J lost 2 bases, V lost 6 bases, and 9 bases had no gene match. CDR1 and CDR2 from the germline V gene are SQVTM and ANQGSEA. CDR3 DNA sequence: TGCAGCGTGGTAATAGCGGGACCTCCCTACGAGCAGTACTTC. Its translation is CSVVIAGPPYEQYF.

This clone was counted a single time. The rearrangement uses TRBV6-2 or TRBV6-3 and TRBJ2-7, with 9 bases lining up with TRBD1. Germline CDR1 reads MNHEY; CDR2 reads SVGEGT. This CDR3 is built from 15 residues. With 2 bases clipped from V and 1 base from J, the junction kept 3 bases outside the gene matches. CDR3: CASSYGDRASYEQYF. DNA of the CDR3: TGTGCCAGCAGTTACGGGGACAGGGCTTCCTACGAGCAGTACTTC.

The chain uses TRBV4-3 and TRBJ1-4; D remains unclear. This CDR3 has 16 amino acids. In germline, CDR1 is LGHNA, CDR2 YSLEER. V shed 0 bases and J shed 5 bases, with 13 bases lying between them. The CDR3 here is CASSQESRVTNEKLFF. The CDR3 region has the DNA TGCGCCAGCAGCCAAGAAAGTCGAGTTACGAATGAAAAACTGTTTTTT.

The chain joins TRBV10-2 to TRBJ2-7, with D possibly TRBD2 on 6 matching bases. The V gene lost 7 bases and the J gene lost 2 bases, with 12 bases spanning the gap. CDR3 length: 13 residues. Germline CDR1 and CDR2: WSHSY and SAAADI. The DNA for the CDR3 is TGCGCCAGCAATAGCGGTAGAACCTACGAGCAGTACTTC. Encoded protein: CASNSGRTYEQYF.

Judged by abundance, this clone is medium-sized (0.01 to 0.1%). This chain joins TRBV29-1 and TRBJ1-1; D remains ambiguous. V was cut by 4 bases and J by 1 base, with 16 bases left in between. Germline CDR1 SQVTM, CDR2 ANQGSEA. The CDR3 runs 15 residues. The DNA of the CDR3 is TGCAGCGTTGGCCCAGTGATTACCGAGAACACTGAAGCTTTCTTT. Translation gives CSVGPVITENTEAFF.

The rearrangement uses TRBV4-3 and TRBJ2-1, with 9 bases aligning to TRBD1. V gave up 1 base and J gave up 3 bases; unmatched junction bases: 7. This CDR3 has 17 residues. Germline CDR1 is LGHNA and CDR2 is YSLEER. This CDR3 reads CASSQAHGTGSYNEQFF. DNA for the CDR3: TGCGCCAGCAGCCAAGCGCACGGGACAGGGAGCTACAATGAGCAGTTCTTC.

The CDR3 sequence is CASSLQTGSSYEQYF. The CDR3 region has the DNA TGCGCCAGCAGCCTCCAGACAGGATCCTCCTACGAGCAGTACTTC. This chain uses TRBV4-1 with TRBJ2-7; D may be TRBD1 (6 bases). V was trimmed by 4 bases and J by 0 bases, leaving 13 bases between them. This CDR3 region has 15 residues. CDR1 is MGHRA and CDR2 is YSYEKL in the germline V gene.

This clone appeared once. The J gene is TRBJ2-1, the V gene TRBV14, with TRBD2 as a possible D gene (5 bases). CDR3 length: 16 residues. V was cut by 0 bases and J by 5 bases, with 14 bases left in between. Germline CDR1 and CDR2: SGHDN and FVKESK. CDR3 amino acids: CASSQDILSGDNEQFF. The CDR3 coding sequence is TGTGCCAGCAGCCAAGATATCTTATCCGGGGACAATGAGCAGTTCTTC.